The 8 T cell receptor beta chains below were found in one sample sequenced in a study of T cells in Graves' hyperthyroidism and ophthalmopathy (dated by TCRdb to between 2019 and 2020). Receptor amplification or capture employed multiplex PCR. The sample was run on an Illumina HiSeq 2000. Amplification of TCR beta CDR3 regions was carried out from RNA transcripts. A first-round RT-PCR of the TCR CDR3 used the HTBI primer set with the Qiagen OneStep RT-PCR kit. Through fastp at Q25 and MiXCR, TCRdb rebuilt clones from the public reads, retaining in-frame beta chains. Duplicate CDR3 protein sequences are folded into a single record with the most common DNA and genes. For this sample there are roughly 280,000 distinct CDR3 sequences; about 20% appear just once. The ten biggest clones cover roughly 60% of the sample. The sample comprised blood. These receptors came from a young man with Graves' ophthalmopathy.

At least ten counts were recorded for this clonotype. CDR3 residues: CASSLPRLAGANTGELFF. The CDR3 bases are TGCGCCAGCAGCTTGCCGCGTCTAGCGGGAGCAAACACCGGGGAGCTGTTTTTT. This rearrangement joins TRBV5-1 to TRBJ2-2; 10 positions match TRBD2. The CDR3 runs 18 residues. Germline-derived CDR1 and CDR2 are SGHRS and YFSETQ. V was pared by 1 base and J by 2 bases, with 8 bases of the junction left unmatched.

This clonotype was found many times. The chain's CDR3 is CASSFEGRSLNEQFF. The DNA of the CDR3 is TGTGCCAGCAGTTTCGAGGGAAGGTCTCTCAATGAGCAGTTCTTC. V and J are TRBV28 and TRBJ2-1, with D possibly being TRBD2 (5 bases). V was cut by 3 bases and J by 6 bases, with 15 bases left in between. Germline V CDR1 and CDR2: MDHEN, SYDVKM. The CDR3 runs to 15 residues.

The chain joins TRBV12-5 to TRBJ2-4; 8 nucleotides agree with TRBD2. The germline V gene has CDR1 LGHNT and CDR2 FRNRAP. The CDR3 spans 13 residues. V was clipped by 6 bases and J by 9 bases; unmatched bases: 7. CDR3 coding DNA: TGTGCTAGTGGCCTCGGGGGGGAAATCATTCAGTACTTC. Translated: CASGLGGEIIQYF.

There are many counts of this clonotype. The chain employs TRBV7-8 and TRBJ2-5, with no clear D. Per the germline V gene, CDR1 is SGHVS and CDR2 is FQNEAQ. This CDR3 comprises 12 residues. Trimming shortened V by 6 bases and J by 7 bases, and 12 bases separated the two germline ends. CDR3 sequence (DNA): TGTGCCAGCAGTTTCGACTCGGGGACCCAGTACTTC. Protein product: CASSFDSGTQYF.

This clonotype was recorded many times. The V and J genes are TRBV13 and TRBJ2-1, with 13 bases that match TRBD2. Germline CDR1 and CDR2: PRHDT and FYEKMQ (reference sequence). The CDR3 is 15 amino acids. After removal of 6 bases from V and 6 bases from J, the junction contained 5 bases not matched to a gene. CDR3 loop: CASRQTSGRANEQFF. The CDR3 nucleotides read TGTGCCAGCAGACAAACTAGCGGGAGGGCCAATGAGCAGTTCTTC.

This clonotype came up a few times. The V gene is TRBV3-1, the J gene TRBJ2-7; D is possibly TRBD1 or TRBD2 (5 bases each). Germline V gives CDR1 LGHDT, CDR2 YNNKEL (reference sequence). There are 17 residues in the CDR3. V lost 0 bases to trimming and J lost 0 bases, with 15 bases between them. CDR3 sequence reads: CASSQDQGGLGSYEQYF. CDR3 DNA sequence: TGTGCCAGCAGCCAAGATCAGGGCGGGCTAGGCTCCTACGAGCAGTACTTC.

The sample holds many counts of this clonotype. The rearrangement joins TRBV2 to TRBJ1-5, with 8 nucleotides matching TRBD1. The CDR3 has 16 residues. Trimming cost V 6 bases and J 5 bases; bases outside gene matches: 12. The germline V gene encodes CDR1 SNHLY and CDR2 FYNNEI. The CDR3 is CASSPGQGGFDQPQHF. In nucleotides, the CDR3 is TGTGCCAGCAGCCCTGGACAGGGAGGTTTCGATCAGCCCCAGCATTTT. The full variable domain, rest sourced from reference TRBV2 and TRBJ1-5, is EPEVTQTPSHQVTQMGQEVILRCVPISNHLYFYWYRQILGQKVEFLVSFYNNEISEKSEIFDDQFSVERPDGSNFTLKIRSTKLEDSAMYFCASSPGQGGFDQPQHFGDGTRLSIL.

This clonotype was seen more than once but under ten times. This chain joins TRBV11-3 and TRBJ1-6; 9 nucleotides match TRBD1. This CDR3 is 18 amino acids long. Germline assignment: CDR1 SGHNT and CDR2 YENEEA. V was pared by 1 base and J by 9 bases, with 13 bases of the junction left unmatched. The CDR3 region is CASSLANRGRGEFSPLHF. In nucleotides, the CDR3 is TGTGCCAGCAGCTTAGCCAACAGGGGGCGAGGAGAGTTTTCACCCCTCCACTTT. The variable domain in full, with the rest retrieved from reference TRBV11-3 and TRBJ1-6, is EAGVVQSPRYKIIEKKQPVAFWCNPISGHNTLYWYLQNLGQGPELLIRYENEEAVDDSQLPKDRFSAERLKGVDSTLKIQPAELGDSAVYLCASSLANRGRGEFSPLHFGNGTRLTVT.